Here is one TCR beta chain with its context. This clone was counted a single time. The specificity of this receptor is unknown. No quality values exist for individual bases; no much larger clone is one base distant. The source of the sample is a study of shared clonotypes between healthy human individuals (dated by TCRdb to the early 2020s). A note on the overall study: The cohort comprised two women and a few men aged 18 to 49 years. Leukapheresis yielded between about 0.9 and 8.9 billion PBMCs per donor. Blood TCR repertoires of a handful of healthy adults were deeply sequenced to estimate repertoire size and the extent of clonotype sharing between individuals. For each donor, three plates each were used for CD4 naive and CD4 memory, two plates were used for CD8 naive, and one plate was used for CD8 memory. Libraries were prepared and TCR repertoires were sequenced by different laboratories using diverse techniques, in order to increase sequencing depth and limit assay-specific biases.

Using the deep immunoSEQ assay, TCR CDR3 regions were amplified from genomic DNA by multiplex PCR. Extracted genomic DNA from each cell subset was distributed evenly across all wells of several immunoSEQ 96-well plates, and each plate was treated as a replicate. For sorted subsets, approximately 0.2 ug of genomic DNA, equivalent to roughly 33,000 T cell genomes, went into each replicate PCR. The purified libraries were quantified using a Qubit 3.0 fluorometer, sized with a Bioanalyzer 2100, and then quantified again using the KAPA Library Quantification kit. Every immunoSEQ 96-well plate was sequenced on a separate single-read 150-cycle Illumina NextSeq 550 flow cell. In the original analysis: Because only junctional sequences without quality scores were contained in the immunoSEQ output, filtering matching that applied to full-length reads could not be performed. Sequences were annotated with PyIR, a Python wrapper for IgBLAST v1.9, using IMGT germline references to assign V/J genes and CDR3. Any read was removed if the V/J assignment was weak (E-value above 1e-6), the CDR3 was missing, or the read contained stop codons, out-of-frame junctions, or ambiguous translated residues. V3J clonotypes were defined as sequences sharing an identical inferred V gene, J gene, and CDR3 amino acid sequence. To compute the percentage overlap between repertoires, the number of shared unique clonotypes was divided by the size of the smaller repertoire. RTK rarefaction, the Chao1 estimator, and Recon v2.1 estimates of unobserved clonotypes were used to assess repertoire richness. For all TCRbeta clonotypes obtained by the gDNA method from several donors, generation probabilities were computed with OLGA. TCRdb took this table from immuneACCESS and kept in-frame rearrangements with V and J called. Such tables lack part of the clones; where checked against another copy, unresolved V genes explain under half of the gap, and the rest is unexplained. The V and J calls and the clone size are those of that table, but D and trimming were determined from the DNA. Recorded for this sample are around 1.5 million clones; under 99% of them occurred a single time. The top ten constitute 0.4% to 0.45% of the sample.

Healthy HIV-negative adults with no recently reported acute infections or vaccinations were included as donors. All donors were Caucasian adults living in Nashville, Tennessee, USA. Magnetic negative selection was used to enrich CD4+ T cells, after which naive cells were positively selected on CD45RA and the negative fraction became the memory subset. After blood collection by leukapheresis, PBMCs were isolated using Ficoll-Histopaque density gradient centrifugation and then cryopreserved in the vapor phase of liquid nitrogen. Purity and quantity of every magnetically sorted T cell population were checked by analytical flow cytometry. Genomic DNA was isolated from every sorted fraction and measured by UV absorbance on a Nanodrop 2000c. The study at large found these results: Because the study included a small number of donors, the genetic and exposure-history diversity represented was limited. Naive subsets generally had larger estimated clonotype richness than memory subsets did. Incomplete sequencing was indicated by rarefaction of sorted-subset datasets, despite the large sequencing depth. Compared with non-shared clonotypes, the clonotypes found in all four sorted-subset donors had higher generation probabilities. Pairwise subsampling led to the expectation that sequencing depth would affect the degree of clonotype sharing among donors. About 4.5% of naive CD4, 3.5% of naive CD8, approximately 2.2% of memory CD4, and 0.35% to 0.4% of memory CD8 clonotypes were shared across a few donors. Sampling was restricted to blood, and TCR repertoires in tissues likely differ from the TCR repertoires found in blood.

The source is a man aged 25-40 years in good health. What was sequenced was naive CD4+ T cells sorted from blood. According to the study, the label for this sample's cell subset or site signals: CD45RA+ positively selected.

The CDR3 region has the sequence CASSSAQGAGNEQFF. The DNA reads as follows: TGTGCCAGCAGCTCGGCTCAGGGGGCCGGCAATGAGCAGTTCTTC. The chain employs TRBV13 and TRBJ2-1; 8 nucleotides in the junction match TRBD1. From the cysteine up to the phenylalanine, the CDR3 has a length of 15 residues. Just the 45-base CDR3 DNA is kept, in frame starting at base 1. At the junction V is shortened by 4 bases and J by 6 bases; bases outside the gene matches: 8. The germline V gene (reference sequence) specifies PRHDT as CDR1 and FYEKMQ as CDR2.